These 2 T cell receptor beta chains came from one sample sequenced in a study of response to subunit inactivated influenza vaccine. In TCRdb, the RT-PCR reads were re-called with MiXCR into one record per CDR3 protein. This sample has roughly 710,000 distinct CDR3 sequences, with 12% to 15% found just once. This material consisted of PBMCs from blood, taken 14 days before vaccination. Source of these receptors: a man aged 50-60 years who received an inactivated influenza vaccine.

There are a few counts of this clonotype. This chain uses TRBV29-1 with TRBJ2-5; D possibly corresponds to TRBD2 (5 bases). Germline V gene sequence: CDR1 SQVTM, CDR2 ANQGSEA. The germline V and J ends were trimmed by 4 bases and 4 bases, with 10 bases remaining between them. CDR3 length: 12 residues. The CDR3: CSVGRDPETQYF. CDR3 DNA: TGCAGCGTTGGTCGGGATCCAGAGACCCAGTACTTC.

The table lists this clonotype with a few counts. The rearrangement links TRBV10-3 to TRBJ2-7, with D possibly being TRBD1 or TRBD2 (5 bases each). The CDR3 covers 14 residues. Trimming removed 4 bases at V and 3 bases at J, with 13 bases between. Germline assignment: CDR1 ENHRY and CDR2 SYGVKD. As DNA, the CDR3 is TGTGCCATCAGTGGAGGGGCCGCAAACTACGAGCAGTACTTC. It is translated as CAISGGAANYEQYF.